Listed below are T cell receptor beta chains from one sample, sequenced in a study of graft-versus-host responses after intestinal transplantation. TCRdb keeps only in-frame clones here, not all; method: immunoSEQ multiplex PCR. The table shows 85,000 to 100,000 clones, with roughly nine tenths occurring only once. Their antigens remain unidentified. This material consisted of unstimulated CD4+ T cells sorted from spleen or lymph node cells, taken before intestinal transplant. The receptors shown here come from a human donor who received an intestinal transplant. Both conserved end residues are part of each CDR3. The order of the fields is D gene, V gene, clone size, J gene, CDR3 DNA, CDR3 protein. A D gene is named only where the DNA matches it firmly. Not every row has a clone size; where given, it reads once, few, many or a size class.

D gene: -
V gene: TRBV10-1
clone size: -
J gene: TRBJ1-5
CDR3 DNA: TGCGCCGAGAACAGGGTAGGGAACAATCAGCCCCAGCATTTT
CDR3 protein: CAENRVGNNQPQHF

D gene: -
V gene: TRBV5-1
clone size: few
J gene: TRBJ1-1
CDR3 DNA: TGCGCCAGCAGCTTGGGAGAGTTTGAAGCTTTCTTT
CDR3 protein: CASSLGEFEAFF

D gene: -
V gene: TRBV9
clone size: once
J gene: TRBJ1-2
CDR3 DNA: TGTGCCAGCAGCGTAGGTCAGAGGGGCTACACCTTC
CDR3 protein: CASSVGQRGYTF

D gene: -
V gene: TRBV2
clone size: -
J gene: TRBJ1-1
CDR3 DNA: TGTGCCAGCAGCGCCGGAACAGGGATTGAAGCTTTCTTT
CDR3 protein: CASSAGTGIEAFF

D gene: TRBD2
V gene: TRBV10-1
clone size: -
J gene: TRBJ2-3
CDR3 DNA: TGCGCCAGCAGTGAGTTGACTAGCGGGGGTCCGGATACGCAGTATTTT
CDR3 protein: CASSELTSGGPDTQYF

D gene: -
V gene: TRBV6-5
clone size: -
J gene: TRBJ1-2
CDR3 DNA: TGTGCCAGCAGTTACTCCCTGGGGGCCCACTATGGCTACACCTTC
CDR3 protein: CASSYSLGAHYGYTF

D gene: TRBD2
V gene: TRBV7-3
clone size: -
J gene: TRBJ2-5
CDR3 DNA: TGTGCCAGTCAAGTCCGCGGGGGGGCCGGGGAGACCCAGTACTTC
CDR3 protein: CASQVRGGAGETQYF

D gene: -
V gene: TRBV9
clone size: -
J gene: TRBJ1-1
CDR3 DNA: TGTGCCAGCAGCGTCCAGGGGACCCCAACTGAAGCTTTCTTT
CDR3 protein: CASSVQGTPTEAFF

D gene: -
V gene: TRBV25-1
clone size: -
J gene: TRBJ2-1
CDR3 DNA: TGTGCCAGCAGTCGGGGGGCGTTTGGCGAACAGTTCTTC
CDR3 protein: CASSRGAFGEQFF

D gene: TRBD2
V gene: TRBV4-1
clone size: -
J gene: TRBJ2-3
CDR3 DNA: TGCGCCAGCAGCCACCTTAGCGGGAGCACAGATACGCAGTATTTT
CDR3 protein: CASSHLSGSTDTQYF

D gene: -
V gene: TRBV4-1
clone size: once
J gene: TRBJ1-1
CDR3 DNA: TGCGCCAGCAGCCAAGAAGTGGGGGGGACGGCCTACACTGAAGCTTTCTTT
CDR3 protein: CASSQEVGGTAYTEAFF

D gene: -
V gene: TRBV7-9
clone size: -
J gene: TRBJ1-3
CDR3 DNA: TGTGCCAGCAGCCCCAAGGACATCCCCGGAAACACCATATATTTT
CDR3 protein: CASSPKDIPGNTIYF

D gene: TRBD1
V gene: TRBV5-4
clone size: -
J gene: TRBJ2-6
CDR3 DNA: TGTGCCAGCAGCTTGTACGGACAGGGGTTCTCTGGGGCCAACGTCCTGACTTTC
CDR3 protein: CASSLYGQGFSGANVLTF

D gene: TRBD1
V gene: TRBV27
clone size: -
J gene: TRBJ2-7
CDR3 DNA: TGTGCCAGCAGTTTCCGGACAGGGAACTACGAGCAGTACTTC
CDR3 protein: CASSFRTGNYEQYF

D gene: -
V gene: TRBV6-1
clone size: -
J gene: TRBJ1-2
CDR3 DNA: TGTGCCAGCAGTGAGGGGGGGTCCTTCGGGGGCTACACCTTC
CDR3 protein: CASSEGGSFGGYTF

D gene: -
V gene: TRBV10-1
clone size: -
J gene: TRBJ2-2
CDR3 DNA: TGCGCCAGCAGTGAGTCTCACAGCGGGGAGCTGTTTTTT
CDR3 protein: CASSESHSGELFF

D gene: TRBD1
V gene: TRBV11-2
clone size: -
J gene: TRBJ1-1
CDR3 DNA: TGTGCCAGCAGCAAACAGGGGCTCCCGATGAACACTGAAGCTTTCTTT
CDR3 protein: CASSKQGLPMNTEAFF

D gene: -
V gene: TRBV19
clone size: -
J gene: TRBJ1-5
CDR3 DNA: TGTGCCAGTAGTATAGACTCAGTAGGGGGGCCCCAGCATTTT
CDR3 protein: CASSIDSVGGPQHF

D gene: -
V gene: TRBV19
clone size: -
J gene: TRBJ1-1
CDR3 DNA: TGTGCCAGTAGTCCAGGGCTGAACACTGAAGCTTTCTTT
CDR3 protein: CASSPGLNTEAFF

D gene: -
V gene: TRBV19
clone size: -
J gene: TRBJ2-5
CDR3 DNA: TGTGCCAGTAGTATAGTTAGGGGAATACAAGAGACCCAGTACTTC
CDR3 protein: CASSIVRGIQETQYF

D gene: -
V gene: TRBV5-1
clone size: -
J gene: TRBJ2-2
CDR3 DNA: TGCGCCAGCAGCCCCGAGCGGGAGCTGTTTTTT
CDR3 protein: CASSPERELFF

D gene: TRBD1
V gene: TRBV10-3
clone size: -
J gene: TRBJ2-7
CDR3 DNA: TGTGCCATCAGTGAATGGCGGACAGGTTCTAAGTACTCCTACGAGCAGTACTTC
CDR3 protein: CAISEWRTGSKYSYEQYF

D gene: -
V gene: TRBV5-6
clone size: few
J gene: TRBJ1-1
CDR3 DNA: TGTGCCAGCAGCTTGGTTCGGGGAACTGAAGCTTTCTTT
CDR3 protein: CASSLVRGTEAFF

D gene: TRBD1
V gene: TRBV4-1
clone size: -
J gene: TRBJ1-1
CDR3 DNA: TGCGCCAGCAGCCCAAAAGGGACAGGGGAATCCAGCACTGAAGCTTTCTTT
CDR3 protein: CASSPKGTGESSTEAFF

D gene: TRBD1
V gene: TRBV7-9
clone size: -
J gene: TRBJ1-1
CDR3 DNA: TGTGCCAGCAGCTTAGGACAGGGCACTGAAGCTTTCTTT
CDR3 protein: CASSLGQGTEAFF

D gene: -
V gene: TRBV5-6
clone size: -
J gene: TRBJ1-2
CDR3 DNA: TGTGCCAGCAGCCGAGAGAGGGCCTATGGCTACACCTTC
CDR3 protein: CASSRERAYGYTF

D gene: -
V gene: TRBV5-1
clone size: -
J gene: TRBJ2-2
CDR3 DNA: TGCGCCAGCAGCTTCGGAGATACAAACACCGGGGAGCTGTTTTTT
CDR3 protein: CASSFGDTNTGELFF

D gene: TRBD2
V gene: TRBV4-1
clone size: once
J gene: TRBJ2-3
CDR3 DNA: TGCGCCAGCAGCCAAGATTTAGTCCTAGCGGGGGTTGGTACAGATACGCAGTATTTT
CDR3 protein: CASSQDLVLAGVGTDTQYF

D gene: -
V gene: TRBV9
clone size: -
J gene: TRBJ1-3
CDR3 DNA: TGTGCCAGCAGCGTTGACAGTGGTGGAAACACCATATATTTT
CDR3 protein: CASSVDSGGNTIYF

D gene: TRBD2
V gene: TRBV9
clone size: -
J gene: TRBJ2-1
CDR3 DNA: TGTGCCAGCAGCGACCTTGTAGCGGGGGGGACGGAGCAGTTCTTC
CDR3 protein: CASSDLVAGGTEQFF

D gene: -
V gene: TRBV28
clone size: -
J gene: TRBJ2-3
CDR3 DNA: TGTGCCAGCAGCCCCCGGGTCCACACAGATACGCAGTATTTT
CDR3 protein: CASSPRVHTDTQYF

D gene: -
V gene: TRBV5-1
clone size: -
J gene: TRBJ1-2
CDR3 DNA: TGCGCCAGCAGCCGTGGAGGCCCCTATGGCTACACCTTC
CDR3 protein: CASSRGGPYGYTF

D gene: -
V gene: TRBV20-1
clone size: -
J gene: TRBJ1-1
CDR3 DNA: TGCAGTGCCCCCCGGGGGGCTGAAGCTTTCTTT
CDR3 protein: CSAPRGAEAFF

D gene: TRBD1
V gene: TRBV7-2
clone size: -
J gene: TRBJ1-5
CDR3 DNA: TGTGCCAGCAGCTCCACCGGGACAGGGACGGGCAATCAGCCCCAGCATTTT
CDR3 protein: CASSSTGTGTGNQPQHF

D gene: TRBD2
V gene: TRBV6-6
clone size: -
J gene: TRBJ2-7
CDR3 DNA: TGTGCCAGCAGTTTACCGGGACTAGCGGACTACGAGCAGTACTTC
CDR3 protein: CASSLPGLADYEQYF

D gene: TRBD1
V gene: TRBV29-1
clone size: -
J gene: TRBJ2-7
CDR3 DNA: TGCAGCGTTGGTGCAGGGGGTAACTACGAGCAGTACTTC
CDR3 protein: CSVGAGGNYEQYF

D gene: -
V gene: TRBV11-2
clone size: -
J gene: TRBJ1-5
CDR3 DNA: TGTGCCAGCAGCTCGGGGGGGGTCGGGGGCGCGAGTGGCAATCAGCCCCAGCATTTT
CDR3 protein: CASSSGGVGGASGNQPQHF

D gene: TRBD2
V gene: TRBV2
clone size: -
J gene: TRBJ2-7
CDR3 DNA: TGTGCCAGCAGTGACGGGACGGGGGGAGAGCAGTACTTC
CDR3 protein: CASSDGTGGEQYF

D gene: -
V gene: TRBV23-1
clone size: -
J gene: TRBJ1-2
CDR3 DNA: TGCGCCAGCAGACTCCGAGGGGGTTTGGGCTACACCTTC
CDR3 protein: CASRLRGGLGYTF

D gene: -
V gene: TRBV4-1
clone size: -
J gene: TRBJ2-7
CDR3 DNA: TGCGCCAGCAGCCAAGACCAGGCGGGGAGACTTAACTACTACGAGCAGTACTTC
CDR3 protein: CASSQDQAGRLNYYEQYF

D gene: TRBD1
V gene: TRBV7-9
clone size: -
J gene: TRBJ1-5
CDR3 DNA: TGTGCCAGCAGCATTCAGGGGGCTGGTCAGCCCCAGCATTTT
CDR3 protein: CASSIQGAGQPQHF

D gene: TRBD1
V gene: TRBV18
clone size: once
J gene: TRBJ1-2
CDR3 DNA: TGTGCCAGCTCACCCGACAGGGGAAACTATGGCTACACCTTC
CDR3 protein: CASSPDRGNYGYTF

D gene: -
V gene: TRBV18
clone size: once
J gene: TRBJ1-6
CDR3 DNA: TGTGCCAGCTCACCTCAGACAGATAATTCACCCCTCCACTTT
CDR3 protein: CASSPQTDNSPLHF

D gene: TRBD1
V gene: TRBV4-1
clone size: -
J gene: TRBJ1-1
CDR3 DNA: TGCGCCAGCAGCCAAGAAGAACGACAGGGGAGCACTGAAGCTTTCTTT
CDR3 protein: CASSQEERQGSTEAFF

D gene: TRBD2
V gene: TRBV29-1
clone size: -
J gene: TRBJ2-1
CDR3 DNA: TGCAGCGTTGAAGTGTCGGCCAGCGGGGCTGAGCAGTTCTTC
CDR3 protein: CSVEVSASGAEQFF

D gene: -
V gene: TRBV7-8
clone size: -
J gene: TRBJ1-4
CDR3 DNA: TGTGCCAGCAGCTCCACGGCCAGGGCAGGTCTTGTCGCTAATGAAAAACTGTTTTTT
CDR3 protein: CASSSTARAGLVANEKLFF

D gene: -
V gene: TRBV19
clone size: -
J gene: TRBJ1-4
CDR3 DNA: TGTGCCAGTACCCAGTCAGGAACTAATGAAAAACTGTTTTTT
CDR3 protein: CASTQSGTNEKLFF

D gene: TRBD1
V gene: TRBV7-8
clone size: -
J gene: TRBJ1-3
CDR3 DNA: TGTGCCAGCAGCTTAACAGGGGAAAACACCATATATTTT
CDR3 protein: CASSLTGENTIYF

D gene: TRBD2
V gene: TRBV5-1
clone size: -
J gene: TRBJ2-3
CDR3 DNA: TGCGCCAGCAGCCAGGGACTAGGGGTCGATACGCAGTATTTT
CDR3 protein: CASSQGLGVDTQYF

D gene: TRBD1
V gene: TRBV5-8
clone size: once
J gene: TRBJ1-2
CDR3 DNA: TGTGCCAGCAGCTGGGGCGGACAGGGCGACTATGGCTACACCTTC
CDR3 protein: CASSWGGQGDYGYTF

D gene: -
V gene: TRBV5-1
clone size: -
J gene: TRBJ2-2
CDR3 DNA: TGCGCCAGCAGCCTCAGGGTGAACACCGGGGAGCTGTTTTTT
CDR3 protein: CASSLRVNTGELFF

D gene: TRBD1
V gene: TRBV7-3
clone size: -
J gene: TRBJ1-6
CDR3 DNA: TGTGCCAGCAGCGCCTACAGGGGGCAGGGATCACCCCTCCACTTT
CDR3 protein: CASSAYRGQGSPLHF

D gene: TRBD2
V gene: TRBV5-1
clone size: -
J gene: TRBJ2-1
CDR3 DNA: TGCGCCAGCAGCCCATCTAGCGGGGGTTACAATGAGCAGTTCTTC
CDR3 protein: CASSPSSGGYNEQFF

D gene: TRBD1
V gene: TRBV5-1
clone size: -
J gene: TRBJ2-2
CDR3 DNA: TGCGCCAGCAGCTCGGGACAGCTCCTGAACACCGGGGAGCTGTTTTTT
CDR3 protein: CASSSGQLLNTGELFF

D gene: TRBD2
V gene: TRBV9
clone size: -
J gene: TRBJ2-1
CDR3 DNA: TGTGCCAGCAGCGCGAGCGGGGGCCCATACAATGAGCAGTTCTTC
CDR3 protein: CASSASGGPYNEQFF